The rows below give T cell receptor beta chains drawn from one sample of a study of cytomegalovirus exposure and HLA in healthy donors. Data came from immunoSEQ multiplex PCR; TCRdb stores just in-frame clones and leaves some out. This sample has tens of thousands of clones, with around 78% found just once. Sequenced: PBMCs. The receptors derive from a man between 18 and 35 years old in good health and CMV-seropositive. Both conserved end residues are part of each CDR3. The order of the fields is J gene, clone size, D gene, V gene, CDR3 protein, CDR3 DNA. A D gene is named only where the DNA matches it firmly. Only part of the rows carry a size: once, few, many, or a class if the clone is expanded.

>TRBJ1-5|-|-|TRBV6-4
CASSDSAFSNQPQHF
TGTGCCAGCAGTGACTCGGCTTTTAGCAATCAGCCCCAGCATTTT
>TRBJ2-1|-|-|TRBV6-1
CASRGTAYNEQFF
TGTGCCAGCCGGGGGACAGCCTACAATGAGCAGTTCTTC
>TRBJ2-1|few|TRBD1|TRBV29-1
CSVEYSTGVGDEQFF
TGCAGCGTTGAATATAGTACAGGGGTCGGTGATGAGCAGTTCTTC
>TRBJ2-3|once|TRBD2|TRBV9
CASSVLGSGAGDTQYF
TGTGCCAGCAGCGTCCTGGGGAGCGGGGCGGGAGATACGCAGTATTTT
>TRBJ1-2|-|-|TRBV6-5
CASRDSPYGYTF
TGTGCCAGCAGGGACAGCCCCTATGGCTACACCTTC
>TRBJ2-7|-|TRBD2|TRBV7-3
CASASSGGSYEQYF
TGTGCCAGCGCCTCTAGCGGGGGGAGCTACGAGCAGTACTTC
>TRBJ1-2|few|-|TRBV9
CASSVGGSGYTF
TGTGCCAGCAGCGTAGGGGGCAGTGGCTACACCTTC
>TRBJ1-5|-|-|TRBV10-3
CAITEEINQPQHF
TGTGCCATCACCGAGGAGATCAATCAGCCCCAGCATTTT
>TRBJ2-5|-|-|TRBV7-9
CASSSEGETQYF
TGTGCCAGCAGCTCGGAGGGAGAGACCCAGTACTTC
>TRBJ1-5|-|-|TRBV28
CASSFPDSNQPQHF
TGTGCCAGCAGTTTTCCAGATAGCAATCAGCCCCAGCATTTT
>TRBJ1-2|once|TRBD1|TRBV30
CAWSSVPGQGGHF
TGTGCCTGGAGCTCCGTACCGGGACAGGGAGGCCACTTC
>TRBJ2-5|-|-|TRBV6-4
CASSDRGGETQYF
TGTGCCAGCAGTGACCGGGGAGGAGAGACCCAGTACTTC
>TRBJ1-6|-|TRBD1|TRBV6-6
CASSLTGEGSLLHF
TGTGCCAGCAGTTTGACAGGGGAAGGCTCACTCCTCCACTTT
>TRBJ1-6|-|-|TRBV6-5
CASNTPGGSPLHF
TGTGCCAGCAACACTCCCGGGGGTTCACCCCTCCACTTT
>TRBJ1-6|once|-|TRBV6-5
CASSYSGGNNSPLHF
TGTGCCAGCAGTTACTCCGGGGGGAATAATTCACCCCTCCACTTT
>TRBJ2-1|medium-sized|-|TRBV7-6
CASSPRGEYNEQFF
TGTGCCAGCAGTCCTCGCGGGGAATACAATGAGCAGTTCTTC
>TRBJ1-1|-|-|TRBV29-1
CSVQGLMNTEAFF
TGCAGCGTTCAGGGCCTGATGAACACTGAAGCTTTCTTT
>TRBJ1-1|few|-|TRBV5-1
CASSPNPGGGTEAFF
TGCGCCAGCAGTCCTAACCCTGGGGGGGGCACTGAAGCTTTCTTT
>TRBJ1-4|-|TRBD1|TRBV18
CASSPGTGATNEKLFF
TGTGCCAGCTCACCAGGGACAGGAGCAACTAATGAAAAACTGTTTTTT
>TRBJ2-1|once|TRBD2|TRBV7-6
CASSLAVNPSGTRKSNEQFF
TGTGCCAGCAGCTTAGCGGTAAATCCCTCCGGGACTAGGAAATCGAATGAGCAGTTCTTC
>TRBJ1-5|-|TRBD1|TRBV28
CASSGQGYNQPQHF
TGTGCCAGCAGTGGACAGGGGTACAATCAGCCCCAGCATTTT
>TRBJ1-5|-|-|TRBV2
CASSPLGQRFSQPQHF
TGTGCCAGCAGTCCCCTCGGACAGAGATTTAGTCAGCCCCAGCATTTT
>TRBJ2-7|many|TRBD1|TRBV10-2
CASRWGQGFYEQYF
TGCGCCAGCAGATGGGGACAGGGGTTCTACGAGCAGTACTTC
>TRBJ2-7|-|-|TRBV30
CAGQGRASYEQYF
TGTGCCGGCCAGGGCAGGGCCTCCTACGAGCAGTACTTC